These 31 T cell receptor beta chains share one sample of origin, sequenced in a study of cytomegalovirus exposure and HLA in healthy donors. Researchers ran the PCR with 60 Vbeta and 13 Jbeta primers. Produced via immunoSEQ multiplex PCR; TCRdb's table is partial and in-frame only. The table shows some 200,000 clones, with roughly four fifths occurring only once. The specimen was PBMCs. All receptors come from a girl under 18 in good health and CMV-seronegative.

The V gene is TRBV11-2, the J gene TRBJ2-1; the D gene is possibly TRBD1 (6 bases). This CDR3 is built from 16 residues. Germline V CDR1 and CDR2: SGHAT, FQNNGV. V was shortened by 1 base and J by 4 bases, with 14 bases between the two germline ends. The CDR3 DNA reads TGTGCCAGCAGCTTAGCGGGAAATAGGGGGTACAATGAGCAGTTCTTC. It yields the protein CASSLAGNRGYNEQFF. The variable domain in full, with the rest retrieved from reference TRBV11-2 and TRBJ2-1, is EAGVAQSPRYKIIEKRQSVAFWCNPISGHATLYWYQQILGQGPKLLIQFQNNGVVDDSQLPKDRFSAERLKGVDSTLKIQPAKLEDSAVYLCASSLAGNRGYNEQFFGPGTRLTVL.

The J gene is TRBJ2-7, the V gene TRBV11-2; 7 bases agree with TRBD1. The CDR3 totals 11 residues. J was trimmed by 9 bases and V by 5 bases; bases with no gene match: 4. CDR1 is SGHAT, CDR2 FQNNGV, per germline. CDR3 coding DNA: TGTGCCAGCAGCCCCCGGGACAGGCAGTACTTC. Protein product: CASSPRDRQYF.

This clone was observed a few times. The chain recombines TRBV5-6 with TRBJ1-1; 7 nucleotides agree with TRBD1. This CDR3 is 14 amino acids long. V trimming: 7 bases; J trimming: 0 bases; junction bases outside the gene matches: 6. Germline CDR1 is SGHDT and CDR2 is YYEEEE. The CDR3 spells CASGPQGLNTEAFF. CDR3 DNA: TGTGCCAGCGGGCCACAGGGGCTGAACACTGAAGCTTTCTTT.

This clone came up once. The V and J genes are TRBV7-3 and TRBJ2-1; 7 positions agree with TRBD2. The CDR3 has 15 amino acids. J gave up 3 bases and V 5 bases, and 7 bases lay outside the gene matches. CDR1 and CDR2 (germline): SGHTA, FQGTGA. The DNA for the CDR3 is TGTGCCAGCAGCCTATTAAGCGGGAACTACAATGAGCAGTTCTTC. Its translation: CASSLLSGNYNEQFF. Looking up the rest from reference TRBV7-3 and TRBJ2-1 gives the full variable domain: GAGVSQTPSNKVTEKGKYVELRCDPISGHTALYWYRQSLGQGPEFLIYFQGTGAADDSGLPNDRFFAVRPEGSVSTLKIQRTERGDSAVYLCASSLLSGNYNEQFFGPGTRLTVL.

The chain combines TRBV9 with TRBJ2-1, with 7 positions matching TRBD1. The CDR3 has 17 residues. Germline CDR1 SGDLS, CDR2 YYNGEE. The V segment lost 4 bases and the J segment 4 bases; nucleotides outside the gene matches: 14. In DNA, the CDR3 is TGTGCCAGCAGCACCTACGCCCGGGACAGACTTTACAATGAGCAGTTCTTC. Amino acid sequence: CASSTYARDRLYNEQFF.

The chain uses TRBV29-1 and TRBJ2-3; a possible D gene is TRBD2 (5 bases). The CDR3 has 14 residues. The germline gives CDR1 SQVTM, CDR2 ANQGSEA. V was clipped by 8 bases and J by 2 bases, with 17 bases between them. CDR3 amino acids: CSILRAGLTDTQYF. CDR3 nucleotide sequence: TGCAGCATCCTTCGGGCGGGTCTCACAGATACGCAGTATTTT.

The chain carries TRBV28 and TRBJ2-5; D is possibly TRBD1 (5 bases). This CDR3 comprises 14 residues. The V gene lost 3 bases and the J gene lost 1 base, with 9 bases spanning the gap. Germline V gene sequence: CDR1 MDHEN, CDR2 SYDVKM. CDR3 protein: CASSFLRAQETQYF. CDR3 in DNA: TGTGCCAGCAGTTTTCTCAGGGCCCAAGAGACCCAGTACTTC.

V and J are TRBV19 and TRBJ1-5; D call uncertain. The V end was cut by 3 bases, the J end by 4 bases, with 13 bases between. This CDR3 is built from 15 residues. The germline V gene encodes CDR1 LNHDA and CDR2 SQIVND (reference sequence). The CDR3 loop is CASSIGSVLNQPQHF. CDR3 DNA sequence: TGTGCCAGTAGTATCGGGAGTGTCCTGAATCAGCCCCAGCATTTT.

The chain has TRBV6-4 and TRBJ1-2, with D perhaps matching TRBD1 (5 bases). The V and J ends lost 6 bases and 4 bases respectively, with 15 bases between them. Germline V CDR1 and CDR2: MRHNA, SNTAGT. The CDR3 is 14 amino acids. CDR3 sequence (DNA): TGTGCCAGCAGCCCCGGGGGGGAGAGCTATGGCTACACCTTC. As protein: CASSPGGESYGYTF.

This sequence joins TRBV6-1 and TRBJ1-2; possibly TRBD1 for D (6 bases). The V and J ends lost 3 bases and 4 bases respectively, with 12 bases between them. Germline-derived CDR1 and CDR2 are MNHNS and SASEGT. CDR3 length equals 14 residues. The CDR3 bases are TGTGCCAGCAGTGAGAGGACAGTCACCTATGGCTACACCTTC. Translating gives CASSERTVTYGYTF.

CDR3 nucleotides: TGTGCCAGCAGACTGACAGCACCCTACTACGAGCAGTACTTC. As protein: CASRLTAPYYEQYF. The chain employs TRBV28 and TRBJ2-7; D is perhaps TRBD1 (5 bases). CDR3 size: 14 residues. In germline, CDR1 is MDHEN, CDR2 SYDVKM. The V and J ends lost 6 bases and 3 bases respectively, with 15 bases between them.

CDR3 coding DNA: TGTGCCAGCAGCCCGAGGACTAGCGGGAGTGTAGAGACCCAGTACTTC. Protein sequence: CASSPRTSGSVETQYF. The chain has TRBV9 and TRBJ2-5; 13 bases are a match to TRBD2. From germline, CDR1 is SGDLS and CDR2 YYNGEE. V was clipped by 4 bases and J by 4 bases; unmatched bases: 7. The CDR3 is made up of 16 amino acids. Variable domain in full (rest from reference TRBV9 and TRBJ2-5): DSGVTQTPKHLITATGQRVTLRCSPRSGDLSVYWYQQSLDQGLQFLIQYYNGEERAKGNILERFSAQQFPDLHSELNLSSLELGDSALYFCASSPRTSGSVETQYFGPGTRLLVL.

In its sample, this clone was seen once. V is TRBV15 and J is TRBJ2-3; 11 bases fit TRBD2. Trimming cost V 1 base and J 5 bases; bases outside gene matches: 11. The CDR3 extends over 18 amino acids. Germline assignment: CDR1 LNHNV and CDR2 YYDKDF (reference sequence). The CDR3 DNA sequence: TGTGCCACCAGCAGAGGCCTACTAGCGGGAGTAGGGAGAGATACGCAGTATTTT. Its translation is CATSRGLLAGVGRDTQYF.

The genes are TRBV4-2 and TRBJ2-5; TRBD2 is a possible D gene (5 bases). V lost 0 bases, J lost 9 bases, and 14 bases lay in between. Germline V gives CDR1 LGHNA, CDR2 YNFKEQ. This CDR3 is built from 14 residues. The chain's CDR3 is CASSQESGPRAQYF. The CDR3 DNA reads as TGTGCCAGCAGCCAAGAATCAGGACCGAGGGCCCAGTACTTC.

The chain links TRBV2 to TRBJ1-1; 9 bases fit TRBD1. CDR3 length: 14 residues. Germline V CDR1 and CDR2: SNHLY, FYNNEI. With 6 bases clipped from V and 3 bases from J, the junction kept 5 bases outside the gene matches. The CDR3 here is CASRTGGAYTEAFF. The CDR3, as DNA: TGTGCCAGCAGAACAGGGGGCGCGTACACTGAAGCTTTCTTT.

The rearrangement joins TRBV27 to TRBJ2-5; D might be TRBD1 (7 bases). The end of the DNA aligns better with TRBJ2-7, so the J call may be wrong. The CDR3 has 16 amino acids. The germline V gene has CDR1 MNHEY and CDR2 SMNVEV (reference sequence). In DNA form, the CDR3 reads TGTGCCAGCAGTTTATATGGTCAGGGGGGCTCCTACGAGCAGTACTTC. Translation: CASSLYGQGGSYEQYF.

The chain uses TRBV15 and TRBJ2-7, with 10 bases aligning to TRBD2. CDR1 and CDR2 (germline): LNHNV, YYDKDF (reference sequence). CDR3 size: 17 residues. V shed 0 bases and J 6 bases; nucleotides not matched to a gene: 11. CDR3 in DNA: TGTGCCACCAGCAGAGATCTTGCTAGCGGGAGTAGGTGCGAGCAGTACTTC. Its translation: CATSRDLASGSRCEQYF.

The rearrangement uses TRBV2 and TRBJ1-2; possible D gene TRBD1, 6 bases. The CDR3 length is 13 residues. Germline V gene lookup returns CDR1 SNHLY and CDR2 FYNNEI. The V gene lost 6 bases and the J gene lost 8 bases, with 16 bases spanning the gap. CDR3 bases: TGTGCCAGCAGAGACAGGACCTCTGGGGGCTACACCTTC. Protein product: CASRDRTSGGYTF.

The DNA for the CDR3 is TGTGCCTGGAGTGAGTTGGGACTATGGGGCTATGGCTACACCTTC. It specifies CAWSELGLWGYGYTF. The chain uses TRBV30 and TRBJ1-2; tentatively, D is TRBD1 (5 bases). V lost 1 base to trimming and J lost 4 bases, with 16 bases between them. The CDR3 runs to 15 residues. The germline CDR1 and CDR2 sequences are GTSNPN and SVGIG (reference sequence).

The rearrangement uses TRBV7-2 and TRBJ2-3, with D perhaps TRBD1 (6 bases). The CDR3 runs to 15 residues. The V and J ends lost 1 base and 6 bases respectively, with 14 bases between them. From germline, CDR1 is SGHTA and CDR2 FQGNSA. The DNA for the CDR3 is TGTGCCAGCAGCTTAGGGTTACAGGGTCAGGATACGCAGTATTTT. This codes for CASSLGLQGQDTQYF.

This clone was observed a single time. The CDR3 coding sequence is TGCGCCAGCAGCTTAGGAATTAGTAGGACAGGGGGCGCCGGGGAGACCCAGTACTTC. It encodes CASSLGISRTGGAGETQYF. This chain joins TRBV5-1 and TRBJ2-5; 11 bases are a match to TRBD1. The germline V gene encodes CDR1 SGHRS and CDR2 YFSETQ. The length of the CDR3 is 19 residues. V was pared by 2 bases and J by 5 bases, with 17 bases of the junction left unmatched.

A few counts support this clone. The V gene is TRBV6-1, the J gene TRBJ2-7, with 7 nucleotides matching TRBD1. The CDR3 contains 13 residues. Trimming at V came to 6 bases and at J to 6 bases, leaving 8 bases not matched to a gene. The V gene's germline CDR1 is MNHNS and CDR2 SASEGT. The CDR3 DNA follows: TGTGCCAGCAGCACCTACAGGGGTATCGAGCAGTACTTC. This gives the protein CASSTYRGIEQYF.

This chain joins TRBV25-1 and TRBJ1-2, with D possibly matching TRBD1 (5 bases). Trimming cost V 5 bases and J 4 bases, with 14 bases left between them. This CDR3 spans 14 amino acids. Germline values: CDR1 MGHDK, CDR2 SYGVNS. CDR3 bases: TGTGCCAGCAGTCCCCAGGGAAAGGGCTATGGCTACACCTTC. This gives the protein CASSPQGKGYGYTF.

J is TRBJ2-5 and V is TRBV13, with TRBD1 matching over 7 bases. Per the germline V gene, CDR1 is PRHDT and CDR2 is FYEKMQ (reference sequence). The V segment lost 5 bases and the J segment 2 bases; nucleotides outside the gene matches: 5. CDR3 size: 14 residues. The CDR3 DNA is TGTGCCAGCAGCCGGACAGGCGGACAAGAGACCCAGTACTTC. Translation gives CASSRTGGQETQYF.

This chain joins TRBV28 and TRBJ1-2, with 10 bases lining up with TRBD1. Looked up from germline, CDR1 is MDHEN and CDR2 is SYDVKM. Unmatched junction bases numbered 9, after V lost 6 bases and J lost 5 bases. This CDR3 is 15 amino acids long. Here the CDR3 reads CASSDPGTGVYGYTF. The CDR3 DNA is TGTGCCAGCAGCGATCCCGGGACAGGGGTATATGGCTACACCTTC.

The V gene is TRBV27, the J gene TRBJ2-1, with 8 bases that match TRBD2. This CDR3 contains 17 residues. Germline lookup yields CDR1 MNHEY and CDR2 SMNVEV (reference sequence). V shed 2 bases, J shed 0 bases, and the junction held 6 bases outside the gene matches. The CDR3 coding sequence is TGTGCCAGCAGTTTACGAGCCGGGGGGGTCTCCTACAATGAGCAGTTCTTC. It encodes CASSLRAGGVSYNEQFF.

This clone was seen a single time. The chain employs TRBV28 and TRBJ1-2; the D gene is possibly TRBD1 (6 bases). Germline V gives CDR1 MDHEN, CDR2 SYDVKM. The CDR3 covers 11 residues. Trimming took off 10 bases at V and 10 bases at J, with 16 bases between the two ends. DNA of the CDR3: TGTGCCATCAATAGGGGACATCTCTACACCTTC. Encoded protein: CAINRGHLYTF.

V usage is TRBV6-1 and J usage is TRBJ2-5, with 13 bases matching TRBD2. CDR1 is MNHNS, CDR2 SASEGT, per germline. The ends lost 3 bases at V and 5 bases at J; junction bases unmatched: 12. This CDR3 has 18 residues. For the CDR3, the DNA is TGTGCCAGCAGTGACTTTCTCGGGACTAGCGGGATCTGGGAGACCCAGTACTTC. Translating it yields CASSDFLGTSGIWETQYF.

This chain uses TRBV6-4 with TRBJ2-3, with a weak D call TRBD2 (6 bases). CDR3 length: 18 amino acids. CDR1 is MRHNA and CDR2 is SNTAGT in the germline V gene. Trimming removed 4 bases at V and 3 bases at J, with 23 bases between. The CDR3, as DNA: TGTGCCAGCAGTGGTCTTTTGGGCGTTGGAGGGCCGACAGATACGCAGTATTTT. Translating gives CASSGLLGVGGPTDTQYF.

This clone has just one count. The J gene is TRBJ2-7, the V gene TRBV19, with 12 bases lining up with TRBD1. Germline trimming cut 10 bases from V and 7 bases from J; bases unmatched to any gene: 5. The germline V gene encodes CDR1 LNHDA and CDR2 SQIVND (reference sequence). The CDR3 is made up of 12 amino acids. DNA of the CDR3: TGTGCCACCGGGACAGGGGGCTGGGAGCAGTACTTC. This translates into CATGTGGWEQYF.

The chain employs TRBV28 and TRBJ1-2, with D hard to call. V was shortened by 7 bases and J by 5 bases, with 14 bases between the two germline ends. The CDR3 has 13 residues. In germline, CDR1 is MDHEN, CDR2 SYDVKM. The CDR3 bases are TGTGCCAGCACCTTAACAGATAAATATGGCTACACCTTC. Protein: CASTLTDKYGYTF.